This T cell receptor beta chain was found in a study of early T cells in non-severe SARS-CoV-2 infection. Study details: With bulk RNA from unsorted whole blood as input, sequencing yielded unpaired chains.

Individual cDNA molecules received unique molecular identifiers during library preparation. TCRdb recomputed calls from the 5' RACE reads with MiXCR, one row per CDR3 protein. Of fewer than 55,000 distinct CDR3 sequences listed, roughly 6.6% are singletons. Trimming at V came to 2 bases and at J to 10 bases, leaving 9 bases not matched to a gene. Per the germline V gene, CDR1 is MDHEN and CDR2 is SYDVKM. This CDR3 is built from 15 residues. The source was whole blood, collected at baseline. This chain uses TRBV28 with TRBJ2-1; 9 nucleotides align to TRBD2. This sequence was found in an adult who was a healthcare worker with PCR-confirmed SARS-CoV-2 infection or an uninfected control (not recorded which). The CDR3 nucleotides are TGTGCCAGCAGTTTACGAGCGGGAGGAGGGGTGGAGCAGTTCTTC. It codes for CASSLRAGGGVEQFF.